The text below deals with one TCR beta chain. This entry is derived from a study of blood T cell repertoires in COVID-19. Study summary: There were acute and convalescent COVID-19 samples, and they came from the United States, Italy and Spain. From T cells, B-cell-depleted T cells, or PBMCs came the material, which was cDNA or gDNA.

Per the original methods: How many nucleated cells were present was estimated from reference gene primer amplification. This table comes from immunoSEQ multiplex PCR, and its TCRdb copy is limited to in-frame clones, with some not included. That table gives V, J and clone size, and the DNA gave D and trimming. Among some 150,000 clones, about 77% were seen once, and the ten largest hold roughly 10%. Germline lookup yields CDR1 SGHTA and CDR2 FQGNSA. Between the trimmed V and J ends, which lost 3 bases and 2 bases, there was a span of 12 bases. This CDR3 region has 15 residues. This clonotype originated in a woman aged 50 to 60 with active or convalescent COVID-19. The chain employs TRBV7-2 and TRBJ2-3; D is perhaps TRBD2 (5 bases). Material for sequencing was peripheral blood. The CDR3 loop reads CASSLVGLHTDTQYF. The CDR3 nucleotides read TGTGCCAGCAGCTTGGTTGGACTCCACACAGATACGCAGTATTTT.